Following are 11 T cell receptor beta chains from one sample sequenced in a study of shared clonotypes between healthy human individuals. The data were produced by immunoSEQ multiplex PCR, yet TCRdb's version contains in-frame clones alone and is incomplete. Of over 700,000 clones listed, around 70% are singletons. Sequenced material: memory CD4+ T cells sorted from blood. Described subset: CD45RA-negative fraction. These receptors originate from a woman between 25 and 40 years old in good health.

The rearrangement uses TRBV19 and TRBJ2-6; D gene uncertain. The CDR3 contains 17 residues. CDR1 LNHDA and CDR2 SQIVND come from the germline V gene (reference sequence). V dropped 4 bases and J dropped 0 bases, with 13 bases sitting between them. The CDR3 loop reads CASSTSSFSSGANVLTF. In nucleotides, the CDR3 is TGTGCCAGTAGTACCTCCTCCTTTTCCTCTGGGGCCAACGTCCTGACTTTC.

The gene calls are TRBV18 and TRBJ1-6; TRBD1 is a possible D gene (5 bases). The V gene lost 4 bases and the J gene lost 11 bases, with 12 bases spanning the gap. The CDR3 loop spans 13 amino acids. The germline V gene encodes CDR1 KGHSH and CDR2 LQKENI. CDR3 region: CASSLTRGPPLHF. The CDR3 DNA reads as TGTGCCAGCTCACTAACCCGGGGACCACCCCTCCACTTT.

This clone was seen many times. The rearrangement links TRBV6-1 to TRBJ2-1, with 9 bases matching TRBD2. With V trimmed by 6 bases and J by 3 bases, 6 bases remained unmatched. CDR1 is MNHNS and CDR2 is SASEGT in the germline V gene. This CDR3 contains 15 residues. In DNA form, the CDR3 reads TGTGCCAGCAGCGAATGGACTAGCGTCTACAATGAGCAGTTCTTC. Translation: CASSEWTSVYNEQFF.

CDR3 in DNA: TGTGCCAGCACGCTAGAAGAGACCCAGTACTTC. Translating it yields CASTLEETQYF. The chain carries TRBV2 and TRBJ2-5; D call uncertain. CDR3 length equals 11 residues. Trimming pared 7 bases from V and 3 bases from J, leaving 6 bases between. In germline, CDR1 is SNHLY, CDR2 FYNNEI.

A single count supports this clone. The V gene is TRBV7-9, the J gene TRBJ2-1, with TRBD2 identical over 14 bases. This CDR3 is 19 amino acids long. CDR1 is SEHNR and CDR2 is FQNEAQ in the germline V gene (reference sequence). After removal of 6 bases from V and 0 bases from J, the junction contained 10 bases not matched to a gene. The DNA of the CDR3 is TGTGCCAGCAGATATGGACTAGCGGGAGGCATTAGCTCCTACAATGAGCAGTTCTTC. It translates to CASRYGLAGGISSYNEQFF.

CDR3 nucleotide sequence: TGTGCCAGCAGAACGGACAGGTTACAGGAGACCCAGTACTTC. Translating gives CASRTDRLQETQYF. This chain connects TRBV6-1 to TRBJ2-5; 7 nucleotides match TRBD1. The germline V gene has CDR1 MNHNS and CDR2 SASEGT. Losses at the gene ends were 6 bases for V and 5 bases for J; bases not matched to a gene: 9. The CDR3 has 14 amino acids.

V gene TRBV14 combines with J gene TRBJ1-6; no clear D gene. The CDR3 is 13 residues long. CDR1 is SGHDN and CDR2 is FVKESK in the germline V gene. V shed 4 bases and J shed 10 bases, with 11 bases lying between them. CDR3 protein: CASSRRWPSPLHF. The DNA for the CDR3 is TGTGCCAGCAGCCGACGGTGGCCATCACCCCTCCACTTT.

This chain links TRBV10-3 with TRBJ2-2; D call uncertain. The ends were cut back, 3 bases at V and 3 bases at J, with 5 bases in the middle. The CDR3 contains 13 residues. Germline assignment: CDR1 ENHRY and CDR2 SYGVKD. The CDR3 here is CAISDKHTGELFF. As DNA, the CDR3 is TGTGCCATCAGTGACAAACACACCGGGGAGCTGTTTTTT.

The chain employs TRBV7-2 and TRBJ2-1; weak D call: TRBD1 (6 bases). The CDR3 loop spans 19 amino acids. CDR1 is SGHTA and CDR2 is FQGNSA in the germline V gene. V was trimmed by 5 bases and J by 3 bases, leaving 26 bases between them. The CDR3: CASSDHSGTGNWNYNEQFF. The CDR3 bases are TGTGCCAGCAGCGACCACTCTGGCACAGGGAATTGGAACTACAATGAGCAGTTCTTC.

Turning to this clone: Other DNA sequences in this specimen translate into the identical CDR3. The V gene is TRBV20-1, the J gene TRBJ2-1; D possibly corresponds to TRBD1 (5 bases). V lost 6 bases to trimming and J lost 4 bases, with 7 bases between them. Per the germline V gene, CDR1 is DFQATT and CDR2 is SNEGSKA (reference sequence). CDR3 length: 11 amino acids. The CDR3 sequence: CSAREYNEQFF. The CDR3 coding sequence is TGCAGTGCCAGGGAATACAATGAGCAGTTCTTC.

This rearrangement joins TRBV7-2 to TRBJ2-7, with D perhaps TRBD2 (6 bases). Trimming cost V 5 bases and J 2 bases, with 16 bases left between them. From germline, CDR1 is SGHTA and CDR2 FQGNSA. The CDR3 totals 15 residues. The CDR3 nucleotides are TGTGCCAGCAGCGAAGGAAGTAGCGGAACCTACGAGCAGTACTTC. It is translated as CASSEGSSGTYEQYF.